Included here is one T cell receptor (beta chain) sequence, with context. The method was immunoSEQ multiplex PCR; TCRdb's version includes in-frame clones alone and lacks a portion of them. There are roughly 380,000 clones in the sample; around 89% occur only once, and around 1.5% lies in the top ten. V shed 5 bases and J 3 bases; nucleotides not matched to a gene: 10. Germline CDR1 SGHTA, CDR2 FQGTGA. The CDR3 is 15 amino acids. The sample belongs to a study of blood T cell repertoires in COVID-19. Study background: The origin of the acute and convalescent COVID-19 samples was the United States, Italy and Spain.

This chain links TRBV7-3 with TRBJ2-7, with 7 bases lining up with TRBD2. The TCR originated in a woman aged 40 to 50 with COVID-19, enrolled during active disease. The sequenced material came from peripheral blood. The DNA of the CDR3 is TGTGCCAGCAGCCCGGAGTTCGGCGGGAGCTACGAGCAGTACTTC. This codes for CASSPEFGGSYEQYF.